The 27 T cell receptor beta chains presented below share a single source sample, sequenced in a study of blood T cell repertoires in COVID-19 (dated by TCRdb to the early 2020s). Receptors were amplified or captured by the immunoSEQ multiplex PCR assay. As stored in TCRdb, this immuneACCESS dataset retains in-frame rearrangements with V and J assigned. A fraction of the clones does not appear; measured against another copy, unresolved V genes explain less than half of the discrepancy, and the remainder lacks a known reason. Recorded for this sample are about 240,000 clones; roughly four fifths of them occurred a single time. 4% to 5% of the sample is held by the ten biggest clonotypes. Specimen: peripheral blood. The receptors derive from a woman in her 70s with acute or convalescent COVID-19.

The count of this clone is one. The chain uses TRBV6-5 and TRBJ1-1; 9 nucleotides line up with TRBD1. This CDR3 spans 14 amino acids. Trimming at V came to 6 bases and at J to 8 bases, leaving 10 bases not matched to a gene. Germline CDR1 reads MNHEY; CDR2 reads SVGAGI. The CDR3 sequence is CASRAGQGRIEAFF. In DNA form, the CDR3 reads TGTGCCAGCAGAGCTGGACAGGGGAGAATAGAAGCTTTCTTT.

This rearrangement joins TRBV7-2 to TRBJ2-5, with 14 bases aligning to TRBD2. The CDR3 is made up of 15 amino acids. The junction had 2 bases not matched to a gene; V was cut back by 4 bases and J by 4 bases. Germline V gene sequence: CDR1 SGHTA, CDR2 FQGNSA. This chain's CDR3 is CASSSGLAGAETQYF. The CDR3 DNA reads TGTGCCAGCAGCTCGGGACTAGCGGGGGCAGAGACCCAGTACTTC.

CDR3 in DNA: TGTGCCAGTAGTTCCCACACACAGGGATATAGCAATCAGCCCCAGCATTTT. Protein sequence: CASSSHTQGYSNQPQHF. V usage is TRBV19 and J usage is TRBJ1-5, with D maybe TRBD1 (6 bases). Per the germline V gene, CDR1 is LNHDA and CDR2 is SQIVND (reference sequence). Trimming shortened V by 5 bases and J by 0 bases, and 17 bases separated the two germline ends. This CDR3 region has 17 residues. Variable domain in full (rest from reference TRBV19 and TRBJ1-5): DGGITQSPKYLFRKEGQNVTLSCEQNLNHDAMYWYRQDPGQGLRLIYYSQIVNDFQKGDIAEGYSVSREKKESFPLTVTSAQKNPTAFYLCASSSHTQGYSNQPQHFGDGTRLSIL.

The V and J genes are TRBV30 and TRBJ2-1; the D gene could be TRBD1 or TRBD2 (5 bases each). The V gene lost 5 bases and the J gene lost 7 bases, with 12 bases spanning the gap. The germline gives CDR1 GTSNPN, CDR2 SVGIG (reference sequence). This CDR3 is 12 amino acids long. The CDR3 here is CAWGGLTNEQFF. The CDR3 DNA reads TGTGCCTGGGGGGGTCTGACAAATGAGCAGTTCTTC.

This clone was seen more than once but under ten times. The rearrangement joins TRBV7-2 to TRBJ1-6; 7 nucleotides match TRBD1. Losses at the gene ends were 3 bases for V and 10 bases for J; bases not matched to a gene: 6. The CDR3 has 14 residues. Germline loops: CDR1 SGHTA, CDR2 FQGNSA. CDR3 DNA: TGTGCCAGCAGCTTGGGACAGCGATTATCACCCCTCCACTTT. Protein sequence: CASSLGQRLSPLHF.

V gene TRBV19 combines with J gene TRBJ1-5; a possible D gene is TRBD1 (5 bases). Germline lookup yields CDR1 LNHDA and CDR2 SQIVND (reference sequence). This CDR3 has 14 amino acids. V lost 4 bases, J lost 0 bases, and 7 bases lay in between. The CDR3 reads CASSTDNSNQPQHF. The CDR3 DNA reads TGTGCCAGTAGTACGGACAATAGCAATCAGCCCCAGCATTTT.

The chain links TRBV30 to TRBJ1-1, with 9 bases identical to TRBD1. The V gene end was trimmed by 0 bases and the J gene end by 4 bases; junction bases not matched to a gene: 6. The CDR3 has 15 residues. CDR1 and CDR2 (germline): GTSNPN, SVGIG (reference sequence). DNA for the CDR3: TGTGCCTGGAGTGTACCAGGGACAGGGCGCACTGAAGCTTTCTTT. It specifies CAWSVPGTGRTEAFF.

The table lists this clone with a few counts. CDR3 protein: CASSFLTVANYGYTF. CDR3 bases: TGTGCCAGCAGCTTTTTGACAGTTGCTAACTATGGCTACACCTTC. The chain recombines TRBV7-9 with TRBJ1-2; maybe TRBD1 (5 bases). V lost 3 bases to trimming and J lost 0 bases, with 11 bases between them. The CDR3 runs 15 residues. The germline gives CDR1 SEHNR, CDR2 FQNEAQ (reference sequence).

The rearrangement joins TRBV6-2 or TRBV6-3 to TRBJ2-5; D uncertain. V lost 6 bases and J lost 9, with 11 bases in between. This CDR3 region has 11 residues. The V gene's germline CDR1 is MNHEY and CDR2 SVGEGT. CDR3: CASSQHGAQYF. The CDR3 DNA sequence: TGTGCCAGCAGCCAACACGGAGCCCAGTACTTC.

The chain is built from TRBV7-9 and TRBJ2-1; 8 nucleotides agree with TRBD1. CDR3 length equals 15 residues. Germline assignment: CDR1 SEHNR and CDR2 FQNEAQ (reference sequence). Unmatched junction bases numbered 9, after V lost 7 bases and J lost 4 bases. The chain's CDR3 is CASNLGQGQYNEQFF. The CDR3, as DNA: TGTGCCAGCAACCTAGGACAGGGTCAATACAATGAGCAGTTCTTC.

This chain joins TRBV7-2 and TRBJ2-7; unclear D gene. CDR1 SGHTA and CDR2 FQGNSA come from the germline V gene. The CDR3 is 15 amino acids. Trimming shortened V by 0 bases and J by 2 bases, and 11 bases separated the two germline ends. The CDR3 here is CASSLAGLTAYEQYF. The CDR3, as DNA: TGTGCCAGCAGCTTAGCAGGTCTCACAGCCTACGAGCAGTACTTC. The whole variable domain, filled in from reference TRBV7-2 and TRBJ2-7, reads GAGVSQSPSNKVTEKGKDVELRCDPISGHTALYWYRQSLGQGLEFLIYFQGNSAPDKSGLPSDRFSAERTGGSVSTLTIQRTQQEDSAVYLCASSLAGLTAYEQYFGPGTRLTVT.

V and J are TRBV7-2 and TRBJ2-7; TRBD2 matches 9 bases. V shed 4 bases and J 2 bases; nucleotides not matched to a gene: 3. The CDR3 runs 14 residues. Germline V gene lookup returns CDR1 SGHTA and CDR2 FQGNSA. This CDR3 is CASSWAGGPYEQYF. The CDR3 DNA reads as TGTGCCAGCAGCTGGGCGGGGGGGCCCTACGAGCAGTACTTC.

The J gene is TRBJ2-3, the V gene TRBV7-9; D possibly corresponds to TRBD1 (6 bases). From germline, CDR1 is SEHNR and CDR2 FQNEAQ (reference sequence). Trimming stripped 9 bases from V and 2 bases from J, with 18 bases between. CDR3 length equals 15 residues. CDR3 bases: TGTGCCAGTCATCTCGGTGGGGGCTTCACAGATACGCAGTATTTT. Translation gives CASHLGGGFTDTQYF.

The chain employs TRBV5-4 and TRBJ1-2; no clear D gene. Trimming cost V 4 bases and J 2 bases, with 12 bases left between them. This CDR3 is built from 14 residues. The V gene's germline CDR1 is SGHNT and CDR2 YYREEE (reference sequence). CDR3 residues: CASSPPGRNYGYTF. For the CDR3, the DNA is TGTGCCAGCAGCCCCCCGGGGAGGAACTATGGCTACACCTTC. The variable domain in full, with the rest retrieved from reference TRBV5-4 and TRBJ1-2, is ETGVTQSPTHLIKTRGQQVTLRCSSQSGHNTVSWYQQALGQGPQFIFQYYREEENGRGNFPPRFSGLQFPNYSSELNVNALELDDSALYLCASSPPGRNYGYTFGSGTRLTVV.

In its sample, this clone was seen once. The gene calls are TRBV14 and TRBJ2-7, with D possibly being TRBD1 (5 bases). The CDR3 covers 11 residues. Looked up from germline, CDR1 is SGHDN and CDR2 is FVKESK. V gave up 2 bases and J gave up 7 bases, with 6 bases separating them. Here the CDR3 DNA reads TGTGCCAGCAGCCAACAGGGAGAGCAGTACTTC. Its protein product is CASSQQGEQYF.

V and J are TRBV30 and TRBJ1-5; 9 bases agree with TRBD1. The CDR3 length is 15 residues. The J segment lost 6 bases and the V segment lost 2 bases, leaving 8 bases of the junction unmatched. The germline gives CDR1 GTSNPN, CDR2 SVGIG (reference sequence). DNA for the CDR3: TGTGCCTGGAGTTCCGGGACAGGGCTCACTCAGCCCCAGCATTTT. Translation gives CAWSSGTGLTQPQHF.

The V call is TRBV2, the J call TRBJ1-2; D uncertain. Germline values: CDR1 SNHLY, CDR2 FYNNEI. Deletions cut 3 bases from V and 0 bases from J, with 5 bases between. The CDR3 covers 13 residues. CDR3 loop: CASSETPNYGYTF. The CDR3 nucleotides read TGTGCCAGCAGTGAGACACCTAACTATGGCTACACCTTC.

V usage is TRBV18 and J usage is TRBJ2-2; D might be TRBD1 (5 bases). This CDR3 region has 14 residues. Germline V gives CDR1 KGHSH, CDR2 LQKENI. Trimming removed 0 bases at V and 8 bases at J, with 10 bases between. The CDR3 reads CASSPPRVGGELFF. CDR3 coding DNA: TGTGCCAGCTCACCACCCAGGGTCGGTGGGGAGCTGTTTTTT.

The rearrangement joins TRBV7-2 to TRBJ1-2; TRBD1 aligns across 9 bases. The ends lost 3 bases at V and 3 bases at J; junction bases unmatched: 5. From germline, CDR1 is SGHTA and CDR2 FQGNSA. The CDR3 contains 15 residues. The CDR3 region is CASSLGQGKDYGYTF. The CDR3 DNA is TGTGCCAGCAGCTTGGGACAGGGAAAGGACTATGGCTACACCTTC.

The CDR3: CASSPRTVPDTEAFF. CDR3 DNA sequence: TGTGCCAGCAGCCCCCGAACGGTTCCTGACACTGAAGCTTTCTTT. V and J are TRBV9 and TRBJ1-1, with D unresolved. Germline CDR1 is SGDLS and CDR2 is YYNGEE. The V end was cut by 4 bases, the J end by 3 bases, with 16 bases between. The CDR3 has 15 amino acids.

The chain has TRBV11-2 and TRBJ2-5; D ambiguous. The CDR3 consists of 14 residues. Trimming shortened V by 3 bases and J by 5 bases, and 13 bases separated the two germline ends. The germline V gene has CDR1 SGHAT and CDR2 FQNNGV. The CDR3 spells CASSLASPGETQYF. The CDR3 bases are TGTGCCAGCAGCTTGGCTTCTCCCGGGGAGACCCAGTACTTC. The full variable domain, in which reference TRBV11-2 and TRBJ2-5 provide the parts outside the CDR3, is EAGVAQSPRYKIIEKRQSVAFWCNPISGHATLYWYQQILGQGPKLLIQFQNNGVVDDSQLPKDRFSAERLKGVDSTLKIQPAKLEDSAVYLCASSLASPGETQYFGPGTRLLVL.

The V call is TRBV5-4, the J call TRBJ2-3, with TRBD2 identical over 14 bases. From germline, CDR1 is SGHNT and CDR2 YYREEE (reference sequence). The CDR3 has 19 residues. The junction had 9 bases not matched to a gene; V was cut back by 3 bases and J by 0 bases. The CDR3 DNA reads as TGTGCCAGCAGCTCCCCCTCATGGACTAGCGGGGGGAGCACAGATACGCAGTATTTT. Protein product: CASSSPSWTSGGSTDTQYF.

The chain links TRBV2 to TRBJ2-5; 11 bases line up with TRBD2. V shed 8 bases, J shed 5 bases, and the junction held 4 bases outside the gene matches. Looked up from germline, CDR1 is SNHLY and CDR2 is FYNNEI. This CDR3 is built from 13 residues. The chain's CDR3 is CASGRTSGETQYF. In DNA form, the CDR3 reads TGTGCCAGCGGTCGGACTAGCGGGGAGACCCAGTACTTC.

Written as DNA, the CDR3 is TGTGCCAGCAGTGTGGCAGGGGCTAGGGGGGCCAACGTCCTGACTTTC. Amino acids: CASSVAGARGANVLTF. The chain links TRBV2 to TRBJ2-6, with D tentatively TRBD1 (6 bases). The CDR3 is 16 amino acids. Trimming stripped 4 bases from V and 4 bases from J, with 14 bases between. The V gene's germline CDR1 is SNHLY and CDR2 FYNNEI.

The chain has TRBV15 and TRBJ1-1, with no clear D. V lost 0 bases to trimming and J lost 1 base, with 9 bases between them. The length of the CDR3 is 15 residues. CDR1 is LNHNV and CDR2 is YYDKDF in the germline V gene (reference sequence). The CDR3, as DNA: TGTGCCACCAGCAGAGATTACGCGCAGAACACTGAAGCTTTCTTT. Translation: CATSRDYAQNTEAFF.

The chain has TRBV7-9 and TRBJ1-2; the match to TRBD1 covers 9 bases. After removal of 5 bases from V and 2 bases from J, the junction contained 9 bases not matched to a gene. The CDR3 covers 16 residues. Germline CDR1 is SEHNR and CDR2 is FQNEAQ (reference sequence). CDR3 loop: CASSQTTGTGNYGYTF. The CDR3 DNA follows: TGTGCCAGCAGCCAAACAACCGGGACAGGGAACTATGGCTACACCTTC.

This clone was recorded only once. V and J are TRBV18 and TRBJ1-3, with no clear D. In germline, CDR1 is KGHSH, CDR2 LQKENI. The CDR3 is made up of 14 amino acids. V lost 0 bases to trimming and J lost 1 base, with 4 bases between them. The CDR3 DNA is TGTGCCAGCTCACCACCGGCATCTGGAAACACCATATATTTT. This translates into CASSPPASGNTIYF.